The 5 T cell receptor beta chains presented below share a single source sample, sequenced in a study of blood T cell repertoires in COVID-19. Sequencing was performed with immunoSEQ multiplex PCR; in TCRdb, only in-frame clones are kept and a portion is missing. The repertoire holds about 140,000 clones, with roughly 84% as singletons. The sample consisted of peripheral blood. The receptors were sampled from a man under 40 with COVID-19, enrolled during active disease.

This chain uses TRBV28 with TRBJ1-1; D is perhaps TRBD1 (5 bases). In germline, CDR1 is MDHEN, CDR2 SYDVKM. The CDR3 spans 13 residues. Trimming left V 2 bases short and J 6 bases short, with 10 bases between. In DNA, the CDR3 is TGTGCCAGCAGTTTAGGGACTGGCGCTGAAGCTTTCTTT. Protein: CASSLGTGAEAFF.

The rearrangement joins TRBV24-1 to TRBJ1-3; D not certain. V lost 3 bases to trimming and J lost 0 bases, with 8 bases between them. Germline V gene lookup returns CDR1 KGHDR and CDR2 SFDVKD. The CDR3 has 15 amino acids. As DNA, the CDR3 is TGTGCCACCAGTGATGCGGCAGTCTCTGGAAACACCATATATTTT. Protein product: CATSDAAVSGNTIYF.

The genes are TRBV3-1 (or the pseudogene TRBV3-2) and TRBJ2-1, with TRBD2 matching over 8 bases. Germline V gene sequence: CDR1 LGHDT, CDR2 YNNKEL (reference sequence). This CDR3 comprises 16 residues. The V and J ends lost 5 bases and 6 bases, in that order; junction bases with no gene match: 12. Here the CDR3 reads CASSSRGSGVTNEQFF. CDR3 DNA: TGTGCCAGCAGCTCCCGGGGTAGCGGGGTGACCAATGAGCAGTTCTTC.

The V and J genes are TRBV28 and TRBJ1-5, with 8 nucleotides matching TRBD1. The germline gives CDR1 MDHEN, CDR2 SYDVKM. CDR3 length equals 14 residues. J was trimmed by 7 bases and V by 2 bases; bases with no gene match: 4. CDR3 in amino acids: CASSLRTGFQPQHF. DNA for the CDR3: TGTGCCAGCAGTTTACGGACAGGGTTCCAGCCCCAGCATTTT.

The chain links TRBV7-2 to TRBJ1-6; TRBD1 aligns across 7 bases. Germline trimming cut 3 bases from V and 10 bases from J; bases unmatched to any gene: 12. The germline V gene encodes CDR1 SGHTA and CDR2 FQGNSA. The CDR3 consists of 16 residues. CDR3 bases: TGTGCCAGCAGCTTGGGCAGGGCAGGGGGAAACTCACCCCTCCACTTT. This translates into CASSLGRAGGNSPLHF.